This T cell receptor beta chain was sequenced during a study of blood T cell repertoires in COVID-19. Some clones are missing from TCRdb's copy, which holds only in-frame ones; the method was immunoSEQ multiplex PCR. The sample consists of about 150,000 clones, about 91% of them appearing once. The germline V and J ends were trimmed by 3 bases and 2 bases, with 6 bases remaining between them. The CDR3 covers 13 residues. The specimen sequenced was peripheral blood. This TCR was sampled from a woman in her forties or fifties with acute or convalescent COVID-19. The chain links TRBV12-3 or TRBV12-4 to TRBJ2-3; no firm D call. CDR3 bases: TGTGCCAGCAGTTTCCCAGACACAGATACGCAGTATTTT. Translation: CASSFPDTDTQYF.